A selection of T cell receptor beta chains follows, all from one sample in a study of T cells in localized non-small cell lung cancer. Sequencing was performed with immunoSEQ multiplex PCR; in TCRdb, only in-frame clones are kept and a portion is missing. The sample consists of roughly 18,000 clones, about four fifths of them appearing once. Source: peripheral blood, taken before any cancer treatment. These receptors were obtained from a female donor over 55 with stage I lung adenocarcinoma. Both conserved end residues are part of each CDR3. D genes are given only for firm matches. Not every row has a clone size; where given, it reads once, few, many or a size class.

clone size	V gene	D gene	J gene	CDR3 DNA	CDR3 protein
NA	TRBV5-1	TRBD1	TRBJ2-7	TGCGCCAGCAGCTTGATAGGACAGGGGGCGGGTGAGCAGTACTTC	CASSLIGQGAGEQYF
NA	TRBV7-9	NA	TRBJ2-3	TGTGCCAGCAGCTTCCAAGCTACCCGCACAGATACGCAGTATTTT	CASSFQATRTDTQYF
medium-sized	TRBV27	NA	TRBJ1-1	TGTGCCAGCAGACCCTCCCCCATGAACACTGAAGCTTTCTTT	CASRPSPMNTEAFF
NA	TRBV7-9	NA	TRBJ1-1	TGTGCCAGCAGCGTCGTTTGGGCTGAAGCTTTCTTT	CASSVVWAEAFF
NA	TRBV9	NA	TRBJ2-5	TGTGCCAGCAGCGCCGCAATTGGGTCGGAGACCCAGTACTTC	CASSAAIGSETQYF
NA	TRBV30	TRBD1	TRBJ1-3	TGTGCCTGGAGTGTATGGACAGGGAGATCGGGAAACACCATATATTTT	CAWSVWTGRSGNTIYF
NA	TRBV19	NA	TRBJ2-3	TGTGCCAGTAGTATACAGGGGCCGGCAGATACGCAGTATTTT	CASSIQGPADTQYF
NA	TRBV4-3	TRBD1	TRBJ2-7	TGCGCCAGCAGCCCGACGGACAGGGCACACGAGCAGTACTTC	CASSPTDRAHEQYF
NA	TRBV14	NA	TRBJ1-2	TGTGCCAGCAGCCCCTCCGGGGGTATAGGCTACACCTTC	CASSPSGGIGYTF
NA	TRBV5-4	TRBD1	TRBJ1-4	TGTGCCAGCAGCTTACAGGGGGCGAATGAAAAACTGTTTTTT	CASSLQGANEKLFF
once	TRBV15	NA	TRBJ2-2	TGTGCCACCAGCTATCTCAGAGGGGGGTCCGGGGAGCTGTTTTTT	CATSYLRGGSGELFF